This T cell receptor (beta chain) came from a study of CD8 T cells in Susac syndrome. Reverse transcription used roughly 0.45 to 1 ug RNA and random hexamers. TCRdb called the immunoSEQ multiplex PCR reads again in MiXCR, with one record for every CDR3 protein. The data hold about 240,000 distinct CDR3 sequences, with 90% to 96% observed a single time. This clonotype has just one count. Its antigen is currently unknown. Study-wide findings and caveats: The authors found no clonal expansion in Susac syndrome CD4+ T cell repertoires.

This CDR3 is built from 14 residues. The germline V gene encodes CDR1 LGHDT and CDR2 YNNKEL (reference sequence). Trimming removed 7 bases from V and 5 bases from J, with 14 bases in between. The source material was CD4+ T cells from PBMCs. This chain connects TRBV3-1 to TRBJ1-4; possible D gene TRBD1, 6 bases. The clonotype originates from a human donor with Susac syndrome. This chain's CDR3 is CASTTGTWNEKLFF. The CDR3 nucleotides read TGTGCCAGCACCACAGGGACCTGGAATGAAAAACTGTTTTTT.